A selection of T cell receptor beta chains follows, all from one sample in a study of OX40 agonist ivuxolimab in advanced cancers. Assay used: immunoSEQ multiplex PCR; TCRdb lists only in-frame clones, some missing. The sample has 82,000 or so clones; roughly 92% are singletons. This specimen was CD4+ or CD8+ T cells sorted from blood, taken in a trial of the OX40 agonist ivuxolimab. Every receptor here comes from an adult with an advanced solid tumor such as melanoma, head and neck, liver or kidney cancer. CDR3s include the opening cysteine and the closing phenylalanine or tryptophan. The order of the fields is D gene, V gene, clone size, J gene, CDR3 DNA, CDR3 protein. A D gene is named only where the DNA matches it firmly. Clone size is given for some rows only: seen once, a few or many times, or a class if the clone is expanded.

d_call: TRBD1
v_call: TRBV25-1
clone_size: -
j_call: TRBJ1-2
cdr3_nt: TGTGCCAGCAGTACGCTCACCGGGACAGGGGGCGGCTACACCTTC
cdr3_aa: CASSTLTGTGGGYTF

d_call: -
v_call: TRBV2
clone_size: -
j_call: TRBJ2-3
cdr3_nt: TGTGCCAGCAGACCCCCTACGACAGATACGCAGTATTTT
cdr3_aa: CASRPPTTDTQYF

d_call: -
v_call: TRBV7-6
clone_size: -
j_call: TRBJ1-3
cdr3_nt: TGTGCCAGCAGCTCCATCCCGGGAGCTGGAAACACCATATATTTT
cdr3_aa: CASSSIPGAGNTIYF

d_call: TRBD2
v_call: TRBV4-2
clone_size: few
j_call: TRBJ2-3
cdr3_nt: TGTGCCAGCAGAAGACTAGCGGGGGGGCGAGAAGATACGCAGTATTTT
cdr3_aa: CASRRLAGGREDTQYF

d_call: -
v_call: TRBV5-1
clone_size: once
j_call: TRBJ2-5
cdr3_nt: TGCGCCAGCAGCTTGGGTGGGGTCCAAGAGACCCAGTACTTC
cdr3_aa: CASSLGGVQETQYF

d_call: -
v_call: TRBV6-1
clone_size: -
j_call: TRBJ1-1
cdr3_nt: TGTGCCAGCAGTGAAGTTCAGGCCCGCTACACTGAAGCTTTCTTT
cdr3_aa: CASSEVQARYTEAFF

d_call: -
v_call: TRBV5-1
clone_size: -
j_call: TRBJ1-2
cdr3_nt: TGCGCCAGCAGGGATGGCTACACCTTC
cdr3_aa: CASRDGYTF

d_call: -
v_call: TRBV19
clone_size: -
j_call: TRBJ1-1
cdr3_nt: TGTGCCAGTAACGCACAGGGAGTCGGGAACACTGAAGCTTTCTTT
cdr3_aa: CASNAQGVGNTEAFF

d_call: TRBD2
v_call: TRBV6-1
clone_size: -
j_call: TRBJ2-7
cdr3_nt: TGTGCCAGCAGGTGGGGGAGGGGAGCGGAGCAGTACTTC
cdr3_aa: CASRWGRGAEQYF

d_call: -
v_call: TRBV30
clone_size: -
j_call: TRBJ2-7
cdr3_nt: TGTGCCTGGGGCAGGGGGGGAGTCTCCTACGAGCAGTACTTC
cdr3_aa: CAWGRGGVSYEQYF

d_call: -
v_call: TRBV7-8
clone_size: -
j_call: TRBJ2-2
cdr3_nt: TGTGCCAGCTGGGGGGGCGGGCTGAACACCGGGGAGCTGTTTTTT
cdr3_aa: CASWGGGLNTGELFF

d_call: -
v_call: TRBV5-1
clone_size: once
j_call: TRBJ1-1
cdr3_nt: TGCGCCAGCAGCTTGGCCGTTGGGGGCCCAACTAACACTGAAGCTTTCTTT
cdr3_aa: CASSLAVGGPTNTEAFF

d_call: -
v_call: TRBV5-1
clone_size: -
j_call: TRBJ1-3
cdr3_nt: TGCGCCAGCAGCTTGGCCGGGGGAAACACCATATATTTT
cdr3_aa: CASSLAGGNTIYF

d_call: TRBD2
v_call: TRBV4-2
clone_size: -
j_call: TRBJ2-7
cdr3_nt: TGTGCCAGCAGCCAAGATCTTTTACTAGCGGGAATACACGAGCAGTACTTC
cdr3_aa: CASSQDLLLAGIHEQYF

d_call: TRBD1
v_call: TRBV30
clone_size: -
j_call: TRBJ2-4
cdr3_nt: TGTGCCTGGAGGGACCAGGGGGTACGAGCCAAAAACATTCAGTACTTC
cdr3_aa: CAWRDQGVRAKNIQYF

d_call: -
v_call: TRBV5-5
clone_size: -
j_call: TRBJ1-2
cdr3_nt: TGTGCCAGCAGCTGGGGAGGACAGCCCTCCGGGGATGGCTACACCTTC
cdr3_aa: CASSWGGQPSGDGYTF

d_call: TRBD1
v_call: TRBV6-1
clone_size: -
j_call: TRBJ1-5
cdr3_nt: TGTGCCATCAGTGAGTCACAGGGGCTGAGCAATCAGCCCCAGCATTTT
cdr3_aa: CAISESQGLSNQPQHF

d_call: -
v_call: TRBV29-1
clone_size: once
j_call: TRBJ2-1
cdr3_nt: TGCAGCGTTGGAGGTCTTAGTAATGAGCAGTTCTTC
cdr3_aa: CSVGGLSNEQFF

d_call: TRBD2
v_call: TRBV7-3
clone_size: -
j_call: TRBJ2-5
cdr3_nt: TGTGCCAGCAGCCCGACTAGCGGGAGTGAGACCCAGTACTTC
cdr3_aa: CASSPTSGSETQYF

d_call: -
v_call: TRBV18
clone_size: once
j_call: TRBJ2-5
cdr3_nt: TGTGCCAGCTCACCACCAGGGGGTCTGGAGACCCAGTACTTC
cdr3_aa: CASSPPGGLETQYF

d_call: TRBD1
v_call: TRBV7-8
clone_size: -
j_call: TRBJ2-2
cdr3_nt: TGTGCCAGCAGCACTGACAGGGACACCGGGGAGCTGTTTTTT
cdr3_aa: CASSTDRDTGELFF

d_call: TRBD2
v_call: TRBV5-4
clone_size: once
j_call: TRBJ2-3
cdr3_nt: TGTGCCAGCAGCAGCGGGGGGACTAGCGGGAGGGCCTTGGCAGATACGCAGTATTTT
cdr3_aa: CASSSGGTSGRALADTQYF

d_call: TRBD2
v_call: TRBV7-9
clone_size: -
j_call: TRBJ2-7
cdr3_nt: TGTGCCAGCAGCCTACTCACTAGCGGAGAGCAGTACTTC
cdr3_aa: CASSLLTSGEQYF

d_call: -
v_call: TRBV7-9
clone_size: -
j_call: TRBJ2-2
cdr3_nt: TGTGCCAGCAGCTCTCGGACTAACCGACCGAACACCGGGGAGCTGTTTTTT
cdr3_aa: CASSSRTNRPNTGELFF

d_call: -
v_call: TRBV6-8
clone_size: -
j_call: TRBJ1-1
cdr3_nt: TGTGCCAGCAGTCCAGGGTCGGTTGACACTGAAGCTTTCTTT
cdr3_aa: CASSPGSVDTEAFF

d_call: TRBD2
v_call: TRBV9
clone_size: -
j_call: TRBJ2-1
cdr3_nt: TGTGCCAGCAGCGTAGATTTTCGGAGCGGGGGGTTAGGGGCGAATGAGCAGTTCTTC
cdr3_aa: CASSVDFRSGGLGANEQFF

d_call: -
v_call: TRBV19
clone_size: -
j_call: TRBJ2-3
cdr3_nt: TGTGCCAGTAGTGAGGTCCAGGGAGGAGATACGCAGTATTTT
cdr3_aa: CASSEVQGGDTQYF

d_call: TRBD2
v_call: TRBV7-3
clone_size: -
j_call: TRBJ2-1
cdr3_nt: TGTGCCAGCAGCTACAGCGGGGAGACGGAGCAGTTCTTC
cdr3_aa: CASSYSGETEQFF

d_call: TRBD2
v_call: TRBV9
clone_size: -
j_call: TRBJ2-3
cdr3_nt: TGTGCCAGCAGCGTAGTGGGACTAGAGGCAGATACGCAGTATTTT
cdr3_aa: CASSVVGLEADTQYF

d_call: -
v_call: TRBV2
clone_size: -
j_call: TRBJ1-1
cdr3_nt: TGTGCCAGCAGTCAGAGCGGCACTGAAGCTTTCTTT
cdr3_aa: CASSQSGTEAFF

d_call: -
v_call: TRBV5-6
clone_size: -
j_call: TRBJ2-7
cdr3_nt: TGTGCCAGCAGCTCCCGGGCCAACCCGCTCTTTTCCCACTACGAGCAGTACTTC
cdr3_aa: CASSSRANPLFSHYEQYF

d_call: -
v_call: TRBV29-1
clone_size: -
j_call: TRBJ2-7
cdr3_nt: TGCAGCGTTTACAGTAATTACGAGCAGTACTTC
cdr3_aa: CSVYSNYEQYF

d_call: TRBD2
v_call: TRBV7-8
clone_size: few
j_call: TRBJ2-1
cdr3_nt: TGTGCCAGCAGTCCGTATCGGGGAGGGTCCTACAATGAGCAGTTCTTC
cdr3_aa: CASSPYRGGSYNEQFF

d_call: -
v_call: TRBV30
clone_size: -
j_call: TRBJ2-5
cdr3_nt: TGTGCCTGGAGTACTAGGAGCCAGACCCAGTACTTC
cdr3_aa: CAWSTRSQTQYF

d_call: -
v_call: TRBV7-6
clone_size: -
j_call: TRBJ2-2
cdr3_nt: TGTGCCAGCAGACCCATCAAAGGGGTTGGCGGCACCGGGGAGCTGTTTTTT
cdr3_aa: CASRPIKGVGGTGELFF

d_call: TRBD2
v_call: TRBV18
clone_size: once
j_call: TRBJ2-3
cdr3_nt: TGTGCCAGCTCACCCACCCCGGTAGCGGGAAGCACAGATACGCAGTATTTT
cdr3_aa: CASSPTPVAGSTDTQYF

d_call: -
v_call: TRBV5-4
clone_size: -
j_call: TRBJ2-1
cdr3_nt: TGTGCCAGCAGCACCGGACAGAGCTCCTACAATGAGCAGTTCTTC
cdr3_aa: CASSTGQSSYNEQFF

d_call: TRBD1
v_call: TRBV5-1
clone_size: few
j_call: TRBJ1-1
cdr3_nt: TGCGCCAGCAGCCCGGGGACAGGGGAAGCTTTCTTT
cdr3_aa: CASSPGTGEAFF

d_call: TRBD2
v_call: TRBV4-2
clone_size: -
j_call: TRBJ2-1
cdr3_nt: TGTGCCAGCAGCCAAGATAAGTTAACTAGCGGTACGAATGAGCAGTTCTTC
cdr3_aa: CASSQDKLTSGTNEQFF

d_call: -
v_call: TRBV19
clone_size: -
j_call: TRBJ1-5
cdr3_nt: TGTGCCAGTAGTATAGGACGGGCTAGCAATCAGCCCCAGCATTTT
cdr3_aa: CASSIGRASNQPQHF

d_call: -
v_call: TRBV19
clone_size: -
j_call: TRBJ2-2
cdr3_nt: TGTGCCAGTAGTATAGCGGGGGCGAACACCGGGGAGCTGTTTTTT
cdr3_aa: CASSIAGANTGELFF

d_call: -
v_call: TRBV7-2
clone_size: few
j_call: TRBJ2-1
cdr3_nt: TGTGCCAGCAGCTCCCCATCTCGGTACAATGAGCAGTTCTTC
cdr3_aa: CASSSPSRYNEQFF

d_call: TRBD1
v_call: TRBV10-1
clone_size: -
j_call: TRBJ1-1
cdr3_nt: TGCGCCAGCAGCGAAGACAGGGCCACTGAAGCTTTCTTT
cdr3_aa: CASSEDRATEAFF